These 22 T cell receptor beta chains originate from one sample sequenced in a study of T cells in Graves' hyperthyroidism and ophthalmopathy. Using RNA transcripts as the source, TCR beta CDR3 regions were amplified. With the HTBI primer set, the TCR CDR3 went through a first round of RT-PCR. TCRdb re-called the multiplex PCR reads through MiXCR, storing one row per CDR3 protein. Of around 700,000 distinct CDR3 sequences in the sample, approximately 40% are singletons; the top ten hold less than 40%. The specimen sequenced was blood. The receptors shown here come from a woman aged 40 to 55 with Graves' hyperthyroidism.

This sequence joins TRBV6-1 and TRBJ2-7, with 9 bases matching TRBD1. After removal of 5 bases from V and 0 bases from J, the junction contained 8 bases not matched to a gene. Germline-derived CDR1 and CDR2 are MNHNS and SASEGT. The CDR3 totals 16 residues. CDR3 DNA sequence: TGTGCCAGCAGTAGGACGACAGGGGGGAACTCCTACGAGCAGTACTTC. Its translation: CASSRTTGGNSYEQYF.

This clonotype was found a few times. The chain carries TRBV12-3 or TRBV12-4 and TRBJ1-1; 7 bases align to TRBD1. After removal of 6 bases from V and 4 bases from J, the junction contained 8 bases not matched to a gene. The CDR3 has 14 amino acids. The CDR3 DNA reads TGTGCCAGCAGCCTAGACAGGGAGATCACTGAAGCTTTCTTT. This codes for CASSLDREITEAFF.

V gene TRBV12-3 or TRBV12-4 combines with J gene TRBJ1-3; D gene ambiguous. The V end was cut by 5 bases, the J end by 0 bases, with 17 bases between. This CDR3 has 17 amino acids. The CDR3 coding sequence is TGTGCCAGCAGTGTAGGTGACCGGGCCTCCTCTGGAAACACCATATATTTT. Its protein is CASSVGDRASSGNTIYF.

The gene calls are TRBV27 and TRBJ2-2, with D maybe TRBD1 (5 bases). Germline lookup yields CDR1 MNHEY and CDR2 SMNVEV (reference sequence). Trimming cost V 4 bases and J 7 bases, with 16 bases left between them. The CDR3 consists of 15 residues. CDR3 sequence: CASSSNSGWGGELFF. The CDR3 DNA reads TGTGCCAGCAGTTCCAATTCAGGGTGGGGCGGGGAGCTGTTTTTT.

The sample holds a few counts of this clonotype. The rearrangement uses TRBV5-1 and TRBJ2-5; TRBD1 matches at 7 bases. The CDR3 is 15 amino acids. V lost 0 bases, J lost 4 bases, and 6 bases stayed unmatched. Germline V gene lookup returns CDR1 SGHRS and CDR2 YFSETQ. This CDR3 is CASSLEGGWRETQYF. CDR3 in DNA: TGCGCCAGCAGCTTGGAAGGGGGCTGGAGAGAGACCCAGTACTTC.

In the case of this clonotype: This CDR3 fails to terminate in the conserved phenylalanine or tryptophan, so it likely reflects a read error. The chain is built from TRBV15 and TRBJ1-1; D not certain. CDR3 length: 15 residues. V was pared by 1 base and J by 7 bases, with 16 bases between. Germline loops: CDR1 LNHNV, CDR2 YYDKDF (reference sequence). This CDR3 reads CATSRVRVGGNEAFV. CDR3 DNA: TGTGCCACCAGCAGAGTAAGAGTTGGAGGTAATGAAGCTTTCGTT.

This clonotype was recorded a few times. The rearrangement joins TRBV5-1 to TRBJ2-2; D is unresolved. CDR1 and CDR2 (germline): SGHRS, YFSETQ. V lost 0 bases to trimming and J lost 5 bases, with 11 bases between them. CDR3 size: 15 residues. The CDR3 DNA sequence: TGCGCCAGCAGCTTGGATCACAGCTCGACCGGGGAGCTGTTTTTT. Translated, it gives CASSLDHSSTGELFF.

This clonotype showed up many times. The CDR3 region has the DNA TGTGCCAGCACCGCCCTCGGGTACGAGCAGTACTTC. It specifies CASTALGYEQYF. The chain employs TRBV12-3 or TRBV12-4 and TRBJ2-7, with D hard to call. The V gene lost 7 bases and the J gene lost 4 bases, with 11 bases spanning the gap. The CDR3 contains 12 residues.

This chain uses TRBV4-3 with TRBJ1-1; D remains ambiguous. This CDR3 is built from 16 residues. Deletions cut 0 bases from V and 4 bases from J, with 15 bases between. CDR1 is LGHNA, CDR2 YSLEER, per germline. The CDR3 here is CASSQDPGNMGTEAFF. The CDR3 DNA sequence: TGCGCCAGCAGCCAAGATCCCGGCAATATGGGCACTGAAGCTTTCTTT.

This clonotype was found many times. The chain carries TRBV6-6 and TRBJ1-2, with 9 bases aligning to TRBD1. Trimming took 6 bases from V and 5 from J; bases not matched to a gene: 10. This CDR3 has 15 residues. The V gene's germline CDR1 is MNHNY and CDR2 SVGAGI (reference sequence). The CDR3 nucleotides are TGTGCCAGCAGGGAGGGGACAGGGTTAGGGTATGGCTACACCTTC. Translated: CASREGTGLGYGYTF.

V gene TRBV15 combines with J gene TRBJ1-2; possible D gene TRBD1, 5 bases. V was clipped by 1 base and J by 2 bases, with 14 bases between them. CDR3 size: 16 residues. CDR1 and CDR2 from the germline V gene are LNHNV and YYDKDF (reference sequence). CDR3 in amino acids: CATSRGTGGANYGYTF. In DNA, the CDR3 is TGTGCCACCAGCAGAGGCACAGGAGGGGCAAACTATGGCTACACCTTC.

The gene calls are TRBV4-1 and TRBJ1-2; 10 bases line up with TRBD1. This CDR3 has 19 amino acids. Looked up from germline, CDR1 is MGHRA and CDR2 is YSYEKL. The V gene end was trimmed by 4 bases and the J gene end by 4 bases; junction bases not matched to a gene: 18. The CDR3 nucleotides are TGCGCCAGCAGCCCGCAGGTGACGGGACAGGGGCACATCGTCTATGGCTACACCTTC. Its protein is CASSPQVTGQGHIVYGYTF.

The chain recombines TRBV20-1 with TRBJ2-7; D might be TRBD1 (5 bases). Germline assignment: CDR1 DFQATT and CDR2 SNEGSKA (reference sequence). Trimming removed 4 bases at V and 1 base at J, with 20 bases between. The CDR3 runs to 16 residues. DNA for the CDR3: TGCAGTGCTATTCCCCTTTATTCAGGGCTATCCTACGAGCAGTACTTC. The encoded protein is CSAIPLYSGLSYEQYF.

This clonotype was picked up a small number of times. CDR3 residues: CASSFQQGASRQYF. The CDR3 DNA reads TGTGCCAGCAGTTTTCAACAGGGGGCCAGCAGGCAGTACTTC. V and J are TRBV6-5 and TRBJ2-7; TRBD1 agrees at 9 bases. This CDR3 has 14 amino acids. Germline V gene data show CDR1 as MNHEY and CDR2 as SVGAGI. With 4 bases clipped from V and 9 bases from J, the junction kept 10 bases outside the gene matches.

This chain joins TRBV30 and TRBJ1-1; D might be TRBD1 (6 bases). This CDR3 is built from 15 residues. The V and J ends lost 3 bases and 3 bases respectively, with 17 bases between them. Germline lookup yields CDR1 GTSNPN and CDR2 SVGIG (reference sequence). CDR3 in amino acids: CAWSYGGGLYTEAFF. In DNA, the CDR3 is TGTGCCTGGAGCTACGGCGGGGGGCTGTACACTGAAGCTTTCTTT.

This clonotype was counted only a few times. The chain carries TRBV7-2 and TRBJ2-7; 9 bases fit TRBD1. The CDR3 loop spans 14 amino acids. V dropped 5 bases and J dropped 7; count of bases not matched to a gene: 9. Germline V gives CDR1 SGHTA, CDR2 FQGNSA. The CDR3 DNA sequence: TGTGCCAGCAGCGTGGACAGGGGATACAATGAGCAGTACTTC. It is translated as CASSVDRGYNEQYF.

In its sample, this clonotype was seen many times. CDR3 sequence reads: CASSRDRNYEQYF. In DNA, the CDR3 is TGTGCCAGCAGCCGGGACAGGAACTACGAGCAGTACTTC. The chain carries TRBV7-9 and TRBJ2-7, with TRBD1 matching over 8 bases. Per the germline V gene, CDR1 is SEHNR and CDR2 is FQNEAQ (reference sequence). The junction had 3 bases not matched to a gene; V was cut back by 5 bases and J by 3 bases. The CDR3 runs to 13 residues. Together with reference TRBV7-9 and TRBJ2-7, the CDR3 gives the full variable domain: DTGVSQNPRHKITKRGQNVTFRCDPISEHNRLYWYRQTLGQGPEFLTYFQNEAQLEKSRLLSDRFSAERPKGSFSTLEIQRTEQGDSAMYLCASSRDRNYEQYFGPGTRLTVT.

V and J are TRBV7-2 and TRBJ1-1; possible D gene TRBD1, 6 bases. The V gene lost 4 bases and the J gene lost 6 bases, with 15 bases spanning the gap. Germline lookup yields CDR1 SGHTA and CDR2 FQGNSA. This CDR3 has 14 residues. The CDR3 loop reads CASSYMQGRAEAFF. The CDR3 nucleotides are TGTGCCAGCAGCTACATGCAGGGGAGGGCTGAAGCTTTCTTT.

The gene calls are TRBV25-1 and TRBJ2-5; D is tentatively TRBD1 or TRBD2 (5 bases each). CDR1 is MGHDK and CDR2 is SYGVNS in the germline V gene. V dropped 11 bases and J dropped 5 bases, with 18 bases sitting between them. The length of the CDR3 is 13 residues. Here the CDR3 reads CAWSWGSRETQYF. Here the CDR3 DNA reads TGTGCCTGGAGTTGGGGGAGCCGGGAGACCCAGTACTTC.

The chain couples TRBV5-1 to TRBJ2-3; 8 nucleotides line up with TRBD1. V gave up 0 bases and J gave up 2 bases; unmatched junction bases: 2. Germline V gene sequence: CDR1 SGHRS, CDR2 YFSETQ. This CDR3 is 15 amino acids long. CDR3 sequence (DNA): TGCGCCAGCAGCTTGGCGGGACAGGACACAGATACGCAGTATTTT. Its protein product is CASSLAGQDTDTQYF.

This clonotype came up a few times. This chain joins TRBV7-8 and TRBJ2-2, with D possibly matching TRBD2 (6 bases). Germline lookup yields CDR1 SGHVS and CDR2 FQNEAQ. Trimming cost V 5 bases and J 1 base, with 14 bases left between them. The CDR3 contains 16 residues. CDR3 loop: CASSLGGGGNTGELFF. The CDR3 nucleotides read TGTGCCAGCAGCCTTGGGGGAGGTGGGAACACCGGGGAGCTGTTTTTT.

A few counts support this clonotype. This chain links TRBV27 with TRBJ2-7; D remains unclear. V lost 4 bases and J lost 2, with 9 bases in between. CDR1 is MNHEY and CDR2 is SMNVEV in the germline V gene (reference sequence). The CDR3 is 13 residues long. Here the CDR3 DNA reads TGTGCCAGCAGTTCCCATGCAGCCTACGAGCAGTACTTC. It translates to CASSSHAAYEQYF.